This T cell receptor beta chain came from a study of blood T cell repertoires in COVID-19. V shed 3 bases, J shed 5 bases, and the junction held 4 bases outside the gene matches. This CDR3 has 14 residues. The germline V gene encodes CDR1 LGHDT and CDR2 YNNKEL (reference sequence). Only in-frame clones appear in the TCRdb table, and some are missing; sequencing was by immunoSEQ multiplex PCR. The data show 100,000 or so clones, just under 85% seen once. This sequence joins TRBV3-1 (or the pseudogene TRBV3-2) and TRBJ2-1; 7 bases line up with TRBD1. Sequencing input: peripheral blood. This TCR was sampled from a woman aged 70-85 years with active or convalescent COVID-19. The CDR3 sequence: CASSQTGSDNEQFF. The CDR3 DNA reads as TGTGCCAGCAGCCAGACAGGGTCCGACAATGAGCAGTTCTTC.